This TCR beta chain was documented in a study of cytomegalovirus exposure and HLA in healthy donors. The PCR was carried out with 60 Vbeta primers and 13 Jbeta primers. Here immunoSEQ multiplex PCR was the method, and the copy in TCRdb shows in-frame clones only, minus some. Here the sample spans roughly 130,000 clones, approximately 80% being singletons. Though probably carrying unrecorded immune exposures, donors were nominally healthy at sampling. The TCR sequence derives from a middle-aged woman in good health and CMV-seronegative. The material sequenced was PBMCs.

In DNA form, the CDR3 reads TGTGCCAGCAGTGGACAACTCTGGGACTACTCAGATACGCAGTATTTT. This translates into CASSGQLWDYSDTQYF. The rearrangement links TRBV6-1 to TRBJ2-3, with 7 bases identical to TRBD2. From germline, CDR1 is MNHNS and CDR2 SASEGT. The CDR3 contains 16 residues. Germline trimming cut 4 bases from V and 4 bases from J; bases unmatched to any gene: 11.